The T cell receptor (beta chain) under discussion was sequenced for a study of blood T cell repertoires in COVID-19. Germline loops: CDR1 SGDLS, CDR2 YYNGEE. After removal of 0 bases from V and 2 bases from J, the junction contained 4 bases not matched to a gene. The CDR3 extends over 15 amino acids. Measured with immunoSEQ multiplex PCR; TCRdb has only the in-frame clones, and not every one. The sample holds fewer than 45,000 clones, under 90% seen once. The chain has TRBV9 and TRBJ2-5, with 7 nucleotides matching TRBD2. Specimen: peripheral blood. The sequence came from a man aged 55 to 70 with COVID-19, enrolled during active disease. In DNA form, the CDR3 reads TGTGCCAGCAGCGTAGCAGCGGGAAATCAAGAGACCCAGTACTTC. The encoded protein is CASSVAAGNQETQYF.